This entry concerns a single TCR beta chain. Here immunoSEQ multiplex PCR was the method, and the copy in TCRdb shows in-frame clones only, minus some. The sample contains about 2.4 million clones, roughly 93% of which appear only once. This CDR3 region has 14 residues. Germline V gives CDR1 SGHTA, CDR2 FQGNSA. The V and J ends lost 5 bases and 0 bases respectively, with 10 bases between them. The sample comes from a study of shared clonotypes between healthy human individuals. The sequencing input was naive CD4+ T cells from PBMCs. Subset reported: CD45RA+ positively selected. This chain links TRBV7-2 with TRBJ1-2; D is ambiguous. The receptor was isolated from a man younger than 30 in good health. Some clones in this sample may be carry-over from other donors' samples. In DNA form, the CDR3 reads TGTGCCAGCAGCCCCCAACTAACTAACTATGGCTACACCTTC. This sequence encodes CASSPQLTNYGYTF.